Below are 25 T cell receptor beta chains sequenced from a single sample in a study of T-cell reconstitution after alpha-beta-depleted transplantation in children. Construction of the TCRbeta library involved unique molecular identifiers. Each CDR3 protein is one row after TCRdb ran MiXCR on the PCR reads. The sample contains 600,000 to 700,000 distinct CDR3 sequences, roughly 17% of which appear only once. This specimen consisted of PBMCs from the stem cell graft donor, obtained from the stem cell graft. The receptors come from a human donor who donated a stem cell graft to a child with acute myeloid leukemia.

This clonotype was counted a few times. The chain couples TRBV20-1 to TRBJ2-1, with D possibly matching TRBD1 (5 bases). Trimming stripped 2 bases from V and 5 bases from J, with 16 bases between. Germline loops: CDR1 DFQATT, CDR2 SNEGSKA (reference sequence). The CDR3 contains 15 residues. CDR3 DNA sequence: TGCAGTGCTAGACAGGGTCCGCGCTTCAACAATGAGCAGTTCTTC. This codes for CSARQGPRFNNEQFF.

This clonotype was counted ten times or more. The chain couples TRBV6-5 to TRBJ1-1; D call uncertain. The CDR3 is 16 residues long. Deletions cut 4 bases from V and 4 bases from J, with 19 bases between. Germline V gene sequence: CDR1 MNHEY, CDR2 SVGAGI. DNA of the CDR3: TGTGCCAGCAGTTTCACGGGCGAAGGGCGTAGCACTGAAGCTTTCTTT. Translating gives CASSFTGEGRSTEAFF.

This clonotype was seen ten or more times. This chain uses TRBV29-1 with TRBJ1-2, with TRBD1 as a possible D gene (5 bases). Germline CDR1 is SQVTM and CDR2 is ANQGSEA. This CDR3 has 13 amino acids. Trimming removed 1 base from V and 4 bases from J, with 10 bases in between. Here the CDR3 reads CSVEAGLLYGYTF. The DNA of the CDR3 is TGCAGCGTTGAAGCGGGGCTTCTCTATGGCTACACCTTC.

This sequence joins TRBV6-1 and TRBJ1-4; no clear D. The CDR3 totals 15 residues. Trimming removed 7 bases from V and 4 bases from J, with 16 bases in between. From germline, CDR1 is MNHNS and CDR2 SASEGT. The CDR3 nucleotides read TGTGCCAGCACCCCCGGTTTTAGGAATAATGAAAAACTGTTTTTT. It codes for CASTPGFRNNEKLFF.

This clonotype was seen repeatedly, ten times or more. CDR3 nucleotides: TGTGCCAGCAGTTTATTAGGGGGTAACCTCTACAATGAGCAGTTCTTC. This codes for CASSLLGGNLYNEQFF. The V and J genes are TRBV27 and TRBJ2-1; D is perhaps TRBD1 (6 bases). This CDR3 contains 16 residues. The germline V gene encodes CDR1 MNHEY and CDR2 SMNVEV (reference sequence). Trimming left V 1 base short and J 3 bases short, with 13 bases between.

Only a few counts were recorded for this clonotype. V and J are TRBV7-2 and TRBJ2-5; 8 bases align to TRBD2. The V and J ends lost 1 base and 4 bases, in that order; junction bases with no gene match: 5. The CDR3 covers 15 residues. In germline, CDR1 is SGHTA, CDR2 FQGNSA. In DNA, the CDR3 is TGTGCCAGCAGCTTAGGGCGGGGGGTTGGAGAGACCCAGTACTTC. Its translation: CASSLGRGVGETQYF.

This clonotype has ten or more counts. DNA of the CDR3: TGTGCCAGCACCCGAGGGGGGGGCACTGAAGCTTTCTTT. Amino acid sequence: CASTRGGGTEAFF. The chain has TRBV6-5 and TRBJ1-1; weak D call: TRBD1 (6 bases). CDR3 size: 13 residues. The germline V gene encodes CDR1 MNHEY and CDR2 SVGAGI. V was shortened by 7 bases and J by 4 bases, with 13 bases between the two germline ends.

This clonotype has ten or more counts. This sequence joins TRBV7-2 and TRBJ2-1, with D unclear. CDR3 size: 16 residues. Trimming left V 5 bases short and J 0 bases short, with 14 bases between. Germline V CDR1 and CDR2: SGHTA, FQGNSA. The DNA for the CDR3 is TGTGCCAGCAGCCCACCACCCTTGAGCTCCTACAATGAGCAGTTCTTC. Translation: CASSPPPLSSYNEQFF.

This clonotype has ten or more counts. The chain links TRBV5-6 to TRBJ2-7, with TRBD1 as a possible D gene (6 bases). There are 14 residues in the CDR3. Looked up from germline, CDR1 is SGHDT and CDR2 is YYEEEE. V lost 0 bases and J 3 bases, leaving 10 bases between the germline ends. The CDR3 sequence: CASSLAGGLYEQYF. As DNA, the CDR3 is TGTGCCAGCAGCTTGGCTGGGGGCCTCTACGAGCAGTACTTC.

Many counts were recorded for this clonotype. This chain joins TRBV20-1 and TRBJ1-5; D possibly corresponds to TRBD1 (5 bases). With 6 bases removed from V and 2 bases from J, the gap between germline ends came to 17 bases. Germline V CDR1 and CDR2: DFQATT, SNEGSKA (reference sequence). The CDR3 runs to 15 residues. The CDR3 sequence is CSAPSTGDRNQPQHF. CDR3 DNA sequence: TGCAGTGCCCCCTCGACGGGGGACCGCAATCAGCCCCAGCATTTT.

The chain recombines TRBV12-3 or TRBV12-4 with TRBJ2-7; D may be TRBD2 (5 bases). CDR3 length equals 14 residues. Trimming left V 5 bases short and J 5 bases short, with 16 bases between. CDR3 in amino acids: CASSLRGLSHEQYF. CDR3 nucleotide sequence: TGTGCCAGCAGTCTTCGGGGATTGTCCCACGAGCAGTACTTC.

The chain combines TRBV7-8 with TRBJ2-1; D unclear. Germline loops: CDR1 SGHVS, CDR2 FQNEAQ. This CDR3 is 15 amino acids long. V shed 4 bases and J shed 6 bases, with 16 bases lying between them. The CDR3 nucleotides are TGTGCCAGCAGCTCGATCCCTGTCCTGGGCAATGAGCAGTTCTTC. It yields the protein CASSSIPVLGNEQFF.

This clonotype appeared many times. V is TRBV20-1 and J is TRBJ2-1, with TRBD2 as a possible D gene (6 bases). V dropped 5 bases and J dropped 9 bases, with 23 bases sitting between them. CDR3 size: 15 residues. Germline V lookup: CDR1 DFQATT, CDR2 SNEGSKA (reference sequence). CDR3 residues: CSASPGGGHLGEQFF. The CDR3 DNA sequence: TGCAGTGCTTCCCCCGGGGGTGGACATCTGGGTGAGCAGTTCTTC.

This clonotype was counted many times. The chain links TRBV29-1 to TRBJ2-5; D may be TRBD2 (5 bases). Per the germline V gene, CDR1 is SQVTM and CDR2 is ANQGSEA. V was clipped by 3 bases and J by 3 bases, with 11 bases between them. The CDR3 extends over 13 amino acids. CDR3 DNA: TGCAGCGTTGAGAGGGATACGGAAGAGACCCAGTACTTC. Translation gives CSVERDTEETQYF.

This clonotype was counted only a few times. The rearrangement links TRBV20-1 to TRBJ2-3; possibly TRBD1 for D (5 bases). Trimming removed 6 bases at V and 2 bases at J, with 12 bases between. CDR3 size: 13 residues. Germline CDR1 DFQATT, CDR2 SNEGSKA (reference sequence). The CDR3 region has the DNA TGCAGTGCCATAGGGGATTCCACAGATACGCAGTATTTT. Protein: CSAIGDSTDTQYF.

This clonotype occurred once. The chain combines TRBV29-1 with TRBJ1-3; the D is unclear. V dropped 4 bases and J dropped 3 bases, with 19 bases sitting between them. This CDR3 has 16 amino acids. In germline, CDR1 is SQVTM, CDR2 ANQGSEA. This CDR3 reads CSVGTARGICGNTIYF. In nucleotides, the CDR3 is TGCAGCGTTGGGACCGCGCGCGGAATCTGTGGAAACACCATATATTTT.

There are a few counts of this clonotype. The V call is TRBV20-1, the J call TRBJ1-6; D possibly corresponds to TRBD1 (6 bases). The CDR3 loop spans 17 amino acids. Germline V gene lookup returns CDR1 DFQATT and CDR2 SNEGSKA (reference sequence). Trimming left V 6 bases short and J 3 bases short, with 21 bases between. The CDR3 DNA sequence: TGCAGTGCCCTCACGGGGGCGGGGCCGAACTATAATTCACCCCTCCACTTT. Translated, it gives CSALTGAGPNYNSPLHF.

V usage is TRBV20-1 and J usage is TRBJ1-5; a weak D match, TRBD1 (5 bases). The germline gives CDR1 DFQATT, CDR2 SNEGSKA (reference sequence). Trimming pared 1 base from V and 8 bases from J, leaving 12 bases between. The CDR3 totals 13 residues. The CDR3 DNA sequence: TGCAGTGCTAGAGTGGGGGGAATTGAGCCCCAGCATTTT. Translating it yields CSARVGGIEPQHF.

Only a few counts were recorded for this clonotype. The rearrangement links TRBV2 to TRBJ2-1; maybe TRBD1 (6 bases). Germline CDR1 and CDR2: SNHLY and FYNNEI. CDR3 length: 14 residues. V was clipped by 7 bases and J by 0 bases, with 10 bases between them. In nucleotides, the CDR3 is TGTGCCAGCAACCTCAGGGGCTCCTACAATGAGCAGTTCTTC. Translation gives CASNLRGSYNEQFF.

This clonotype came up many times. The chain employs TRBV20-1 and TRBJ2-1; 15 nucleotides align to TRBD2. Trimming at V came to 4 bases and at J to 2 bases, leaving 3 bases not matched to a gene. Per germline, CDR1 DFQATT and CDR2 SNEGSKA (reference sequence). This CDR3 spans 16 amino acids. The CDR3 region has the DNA TGCAGTGCTACCGGGACTAGCGGGGGGCCCTACAATGAGCAGTTCTTC. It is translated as CSATGTSGGPYNEQFF.

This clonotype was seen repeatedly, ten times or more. For the CDR3, the DNA is TGTGCCAGCAGTGACATAGGACAGGGTAGCTCCTACGAGCAGTACGTC. Protein: CASSDIGQGSSYEQYV. The J gene is TRBJ2-7, the V gene TRBV6-4; the match to TRBD1 covers 8 bases. CDR3 length: 16 residues. CDR1 and CDR2 from the germline V gene are MRHNA and SNTAGT. V was pared by 2 bases and J by 0 bases, with 6 bases of the junction left unmatched.

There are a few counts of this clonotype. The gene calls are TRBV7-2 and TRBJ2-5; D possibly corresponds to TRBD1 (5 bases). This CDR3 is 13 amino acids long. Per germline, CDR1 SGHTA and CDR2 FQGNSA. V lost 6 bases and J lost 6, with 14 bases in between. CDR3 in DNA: TGTGCCAGCAGACCGGTGGGGCCTAAGACCCAGTACTTC. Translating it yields CASRPVGPKTQYF. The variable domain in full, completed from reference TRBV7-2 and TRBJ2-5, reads GAGVSQSPSNKVTEKGKDVELRCDPISGHTALYWYRQSLGQGLEFLIYFQGNSAPDKSGLPSDRFSAERTGGSVSTLTIQRTQQEDSAVYLCASRPVGPKTQYFGPGTRLLVL.

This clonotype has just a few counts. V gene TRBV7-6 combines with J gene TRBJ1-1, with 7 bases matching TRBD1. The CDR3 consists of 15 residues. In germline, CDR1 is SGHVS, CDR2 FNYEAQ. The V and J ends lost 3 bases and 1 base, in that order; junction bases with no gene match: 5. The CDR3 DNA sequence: TGTGCCAGCAGCTTCCTACAGGGGTCGAACACTGAAGCTTTCTTT. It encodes CASSFLQGSNTEAFF.

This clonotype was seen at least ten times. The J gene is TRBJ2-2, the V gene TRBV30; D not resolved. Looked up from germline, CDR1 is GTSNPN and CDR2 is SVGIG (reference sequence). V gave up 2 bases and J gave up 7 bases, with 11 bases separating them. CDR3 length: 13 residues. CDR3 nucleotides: TGTGCCTGGAGTCCCCTTATTCACGGGGAGCTGTTTTTT. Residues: CAWSPLIHGELFF.

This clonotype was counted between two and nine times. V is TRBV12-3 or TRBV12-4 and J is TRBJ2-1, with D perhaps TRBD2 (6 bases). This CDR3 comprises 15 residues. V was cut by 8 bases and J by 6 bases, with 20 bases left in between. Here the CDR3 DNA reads TGTGCCAGCCTCCACCCGGGACTTAGAATCAATGAGCAGTTCTTC. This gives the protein CASLHPGLRINEQFF.